The 5 T cell receptor beta chains below were found in one sample sequenced in a study of shared clonotypes between healthy human individuals. Only in-frame clones appear in the TCRdb table, and some are missing; sequencing was by immunoSEQ multiplex PCR. The data contain 490,000 or so clones, approximately 80% of them singletons. Sequenced material: PBMCs. These receptors were obtained from a woman aged 40 to 50 in good health. Some clones in this sample may be carry-over from other donors' samples.

The chain uses TRBV11-1 and TRBJ2-6; 12 bases line up with TRBD2. V lost 4 bases, J lost 4 bases, and 5 bases stayed unmatched. Germline CDR1 SGHAT, CDR2 FQDESV (reference sequence). This CDR3 has 17 amino acids. Written as DNA, the CDR3 is TGTGCCAGCAGCTCGACTAGCGGGAGAATGGGGGCCAACGTCCTGACTTTC. It translates to CASSSTSGRMGANVLTF.

This clone turned up a few times. It may be a read error: a sequence one base away is much more abundant. V is TRBV9 and J is TRBJ1-1, with D uncertain. CDR3 length: 13 residues. Germline V gene sequence: CDR1 SGDLS, CDR2 YYNGEE. The CDR3 loop is CASGVTRDTEAFF. The CDR3 DNA sequence: TGTGCCAGCGGCGTAACCCGGGACACTGAAGCTTTCTTT.

This clone has a handful of counts. The DNA of the CDR3 is TGTGCCAGCAGCTTGGACACATTAGGAGACCTCCACTTT. Amino acids: CASSLDTLGDLHF. J is TRBJ1-6 and V is TRBV5-4; D not resolved. V shed 0 bases and J shed 15 bases, with 13 bases lying between them. The length of the CDR3 is 13 residues. The germline V gene encodes CDR1 SGHNT and CDR2 YYREEE (reference sequence).

In the case of this clone: Other DNA sequences in this specimen translate into the identical CDR3. The chain combines TRBV6-1 with TRBJ1-4, with D possibly being TRBD1 (5 bases). CDR1 and CDR2 from the germline V gene are MNHNS and SASEGT. Trimming took off 5 bases at V and 8 bases at J, with 12 bases between the two ends. This CDR3 has 13 amino acids. The CDR3 region has the DNA TGTGCCAGCAGTCTGGGGACTTACGAAAAACTGTTTTTT. It yields the protein CASSLGTYEKLFF.

As for this clone: A much more abundant neighbour one base away suggests this may be a read error. The chain links TRBV5-1 to TRBJ2-7; no reliable D call. CDR1 and CDR2 from the germline V gene are SGHRS and YFSETQ. V was cut by 0 bases and J by 3 bases, with 10 bases left in between. The CDR3 is 14 residues long. The DNA of the CDR3 is TGCGCCAGCAGCTTGGCGGGCAGTAACTACGAGCAGTACTTC. Protein: CASSLAGSNYEQYF.